The clone carrying this T cell receptor (beta chain) was counted only a few times. Its antigen is as yet unknown. Unmatched junction bases numbered 10, after V lost 7 bases and J lost 8 bases. Germline loops: CDR1 MDHEN, CDR2 SYDVKM. The CDR3 has 15 amino acids. Cells sorted as Tregs were CD4+, CD25+ and CD127-/low. Points from the study as a whole: Tumor memory CD4+ T cell TCR gene usage was found to cluster with blood and lymph node memory CD4+ cells and with lymph node naive CD4+ cells. The larger-cohort validation was restricted to a single TCR beta V-J rearrangement rather than whole repertoires. Greatest tumor Treg TCR overlap was with tumor naive CD4+ cells.

Constant-region reverse primers amplified full-length variable regions, followed by semi-nested Nested Universal Primer A PCR. TCRdb analysed the 5' RACE reads with MiXCR anew, one entry per CDR3 protein. This sample has about 43,000 distinct CDR3 sequences, with 20% to 25% found just once. This sequence originates from a female donor with breast cancer. Sequenced input: Tregs sorted from a lymph node. The chain is built from TRBV28 and TRBJ2-1, with 11 bases matching TRBD2. CDR3 sequence reads: CASKPGLAERDEQFF. The DNA of the CDR3 is TGTGCCAGCAAACCGGGACTAGCGGAAAGGGATGAGCAGTTCTTC.